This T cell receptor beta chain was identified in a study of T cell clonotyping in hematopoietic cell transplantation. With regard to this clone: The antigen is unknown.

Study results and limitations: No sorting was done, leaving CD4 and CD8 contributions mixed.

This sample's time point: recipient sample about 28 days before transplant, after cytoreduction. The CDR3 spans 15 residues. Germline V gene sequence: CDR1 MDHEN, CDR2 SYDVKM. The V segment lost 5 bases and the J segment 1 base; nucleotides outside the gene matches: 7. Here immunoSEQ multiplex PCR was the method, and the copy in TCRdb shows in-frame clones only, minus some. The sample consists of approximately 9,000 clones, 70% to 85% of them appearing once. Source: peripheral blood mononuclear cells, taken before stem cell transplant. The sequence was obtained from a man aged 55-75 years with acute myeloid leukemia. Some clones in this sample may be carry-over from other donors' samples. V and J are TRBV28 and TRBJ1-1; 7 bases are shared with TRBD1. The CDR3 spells CASSKWTGRNTEAFF. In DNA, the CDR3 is TGTGCCAGCAGTAAATGGACAGGTCGGAACACTGAAGCTTTCTTT.